The clone carrying this T cell receptor (beta chain) has more than one count but fewer than ten. Germline V gene data show CDR1 as SGHKS and CDR2 as YYEKEE (reference sequence). The ends lost 2 bases at V and 0 bases at J; junction bases unmatched: 3. CDR3 length: 15 amino acids. This entry comes from a study of identical twins. A universal primer site came from template switching; cDNA carried unique molecular identifiers. TCRdb re-called the 5' RACE reads through MiXCR, storing one row per CDR3 protein. This sample has 450,000 to 650,000 distinct CDR3 sequences, with approximately 14% found just once. This sample was shared with a second study, whose subject was yellow fever vaccine responses in identical twins.

This sequence originates from a woman between 18 and 29 years old in good health. V usage is TRBV5-5 and J usage is TRBJ2-7, with TRBD2 matching 9 bases. Sequencing input: CD4+ T cells sorted from blood. In DNA, the CDR3 is TGTGCCAGCAGCTTTTTAGCGGGGGTCTCCTACGAGCAGTACGTC. It specifies CASSFLAGVSYEQYV.